The clone carrying this TCR beta chain was observed a few times. TCRdb fed the PCR reads into MiXCR, producing one record per CDR3 protein. This table holds under 800,000 distinct CDR3 sequences, roughly 23% found once. The CDR3 extends over 13 amino acids. Germline V CDR1 and CDR2: GTSNPN, SVGIG (reference sequence). V was clipped by 5 bases and J by 1 base, with 11 bases between them. This sample was included in a study of molecular identifiers for immune sequencing clone quantification. Sequenced: naive CD8+ T cells from blood, with Jurkat cell RNA spiked in. The subset: FACS-sorted CD8+CD4-CCR7+CD45RA+ naive T cells. The TCR sequence derives from a human donor in good health. Some libraries in this study had Jurkat cell RNA spiked in. The rearrangement uses TRBV30 and TRBJ1-1; a possible D gene is TRBD1 (5 bases). CDR3 nucleotide sequence: TGTGCCTGGGGGGGTGCGGGGAACACTGAAGCTTTCTTT. Encoded protein: CAWGGAGNTEAFF. The variable domain in full, with the rest retrieved from reference TRBV30 and TRBJ1-1, is SQTIHQWPATLVQPVGSPLSLECTVEGTSNPNLYWYRQAAGRGLQLLFYSVGIGQISSEVPQNLSASRPQDRQFILSSKKLLLSDSGFYLCAWGGAGNTEAFFGQGTRLTVV.